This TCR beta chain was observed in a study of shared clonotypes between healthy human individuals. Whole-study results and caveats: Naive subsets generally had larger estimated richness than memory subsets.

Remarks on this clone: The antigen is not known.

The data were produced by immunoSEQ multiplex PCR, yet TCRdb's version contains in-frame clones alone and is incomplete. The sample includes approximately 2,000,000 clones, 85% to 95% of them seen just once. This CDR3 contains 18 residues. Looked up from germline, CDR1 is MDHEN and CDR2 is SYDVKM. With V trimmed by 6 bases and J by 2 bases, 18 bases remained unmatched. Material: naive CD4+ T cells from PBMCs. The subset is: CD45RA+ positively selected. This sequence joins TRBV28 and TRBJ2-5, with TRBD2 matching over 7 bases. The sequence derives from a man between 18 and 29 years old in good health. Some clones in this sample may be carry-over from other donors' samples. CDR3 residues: CASRSPGRASGAQETQYF. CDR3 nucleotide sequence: TGTGCCAGCAGGTCCCCCGGTCGAGCTAGCGGAGCTCAAGAGACCCAGTACTTC.